This TCR beta chain comes out of a study of T cell responses to AZD1222 COVID-19 vaccine. Notes on the study in general: Only a handful of people who got AZD1222 tested seropositive at baseline. CD4 TCRs linked to vaccination spanned spike, dominating at 160-218 and 743-854.

Second-dose intervals of approximately 4 or approximately 12 weeks were pooled. CDR1 is SEHNR, CDR2 FQNEAQ, per germline (reference sequence). V dropped 1 base and J dropped 8 bases, with 14 bases sitting between them. The CDR3 is made up of 14 amino acids. On this clone: What it recognizes is unknown.

Libraries were prepared by immunoSEQ multiplex PCR; TCRdb keeps only in-frame clonotypes and omits some of them. This sample has about 120,000 clones, with around 89% found just once. This TCR came from an adult who received the AZD1222 COVID-19 vaccine. The sample in question was peripheral blood, obtained 28 days after the second AZD1222 dose. The gene calls are TRBV7-9 and TRBJ1-2; TRBD1 might be the D (5 bases). In DNA, the CDR3 is TGTGCCAGCAGCTTAGAAATTGGGACTCAAGGCTACACCTTC. It encodes CASSLEIGTQGYTF.